This TCR beta chain appears in the sequencing data of a study of neurological immune-mediated disorders. V gave up 4 bases and J gave up 5 bases; unmatched junction bases: 8. The CDR3 contains 14 residues. Germline assignment: CDR1 SGHRS and CDR2 YFSETQ. TCRdb ran MiXCR on the 5' RACE reads and lists one entry per CDR3 protein. The sample holds some 24,000 distinct CDR3 sequences, roughly 13% seen once. This clonotype came up many times. The clonotype was recovered from a woman aged 35 to 49 with HTLV-1-associated myelopathy (HAM/TSP). Specimen: PBMCs. The V call is TRBV5-1, the J call TRBJ1-2, with TRBD1 matching over 7 bases. The CDR3 spells CASSATDRSYGYTF. The CDR3 nucleotides are TGCGCCAGCAGCGCAACGGACAGGTCTTATGGCTACACCTTC.